This TCR beta chain originates from a study of T and B cells in COVID-19 patients. TRB rearrangements were amplified by multiplex PCR with BIOMED2 TRB-A/B primers. Using its own MiXCR run on the multiplex PCR reads, TCRdb lists one record per CDR3 protein. The sample has roughly 15,000 distinct CDR3 sequences, less than 35% seen once; the top ten hold around 7%. From blood, roughly 240-550 ng of genomic DNA served as TRB template. This CDR3 contains 13 residues. Trimming took off 6 bases at V and 9 bases at J, with 12 bases between the two ends. CDR1 is MNHEY, CDR2 SVGAGI, per germline. At least ten counts were recorded for this clonotype.

Specimen: blood. This sequence joins TRBV6-5 and TRBJ1-6; D not certain. The sequence came from a human donor who had recovered from COVID-19. In DNA, the CDR3 is TGTGCCAGCAGCCTAACATTGGTTTCACCCCTCCACTTT. Its translation: CASSLTLVSPLHF.